This T cell receptor beta chain was sequenced in a study of T-cell reconstitution after alpha-beta-depleted transplantation in children. Preparation of the TCRbeta library used unique molecular identifiers. Using its own MiXCR run on the PCR reads, TCRdb lists one record per CDR3 protein. The sample holds about 900,000 distinct CDR3 sequences, about 26% seen once. In the case of this clonotype: Its antigen is currently unknown.

The CDR3 is 16 residues long. V gave up 6 bases and J gave up 2 bases, with 16 bases separating them. CDR1 and CDR2 (germline): SGHTA, FQGNSA. Study results and caveats: Expanded clones from the graft, numbering several hundred, reportedly supplied alpha-beta T cells about two months after transplant. Certain patients had high TCRbeta diversity at day 60, and it came from recipient T cells and thymic progenitors that survived.

The sequence was obtained from a boy less than two years old who had a stem cell transplant for SCID, so the T cells may come from the graft donor. This chain connects TRBV7-2 to TRBJ2-2; D is perhaps TRBD2 (6 bases). Sequenced material: PBMCs, mostly from graft donor cells, taken 360 days after TCRalphabeta/CD19-depleted stem cell transplant. In nucleotides, the CDR3 is TGTGCCAGCAGTAAAGCAGGAGGGATAAACACCGGGGAGCTGTTTTTT. This codes for CASSKAGGINTGELFF.